These T cell receptor beta chains were read from a single sample in a study of T-cell memory formation after mild COVID-19. TCRdb analysed the 5' RACE reads with MiXCR anew, one entry per CDR3 protein. This sample has 470,000 or so distinct CDR3 sequences, with 15% to 20% found just once. Material for sequencing was PBMCs or a T cell subset sorted from them (not recorded which). The source of these receptors is a man between 18 and 35 years old who had mild COVID-19 (a few samples of this study predate the infection). Cell type and time point are not known. Both conserved end residues are part of each CDR3. The D gene is left open where the match is weak. Only some rows state a clone size, as once, few, many or a class for expanded clones.

TRBJ1-4	-	TRBV21-1	few	TGTGCCAGCAGCATATCCACGGGGGAAACTAATGAAAAACTGTTTTTT	CASSISTGETNEKLFF
TRBJ2-2	TRBD1	TRBV5-1	few	TGCGCCAGCAGCTTCCGGGACAGGGGCGCGAACACCGGGGAGCTGTTTTTT	CASSFRDRGANTGELFF
TRBJ1-1	-	TRBV9	few	TGTGCCAGCAGCAGCACCGTGGGCAGTGGCCTTTTTAACACTGAAGCTTTCTTT	CASSSTVGSGLFNTEAFF
TRBJ2-5	TRBD2	TRBV29-1	few	TGCAGCGTTGTACTAGCGGGGGGCAGAGAGACCCAGTACTTC	CSVVLAGGRETQYF
TRBJ2-3	-	TRBV6-5	-	TGTGCCAGCACAAACGGGGGTTTAGATACGCAGTATTTT	CASTNGGLDTQYF
TRBJ2-1	-	TRBV3-1	few	TGTGCCAGCAGCCAAGGGGGTCGCAGTGAGCAGTTCTTC	CASSQGGRSEQFF
TRBJ2-7	TRBD2	TRBV7-9	many	TGTGCCAGCAGCTTACCCGCCGAGCGGGGGAACGAGCAGTACTTC	CASSLPAERGNEQYF
TRBJ2-2	-	TRBV6-5	-	TGTGCCAGCAGTAACCACGCCGGGGAGCTGTTTTTT	CASSNHAGELFF
TRBJ2-2	-	TRBV20-1	-	TGCAGTGCCCGGCCATCTACGAACACCGGGGAGCTGTTTTTT	CSARPSTNTGELFF
TRBJ2-6	-	TRBV15	few	TGTGCCAGCCACGTAGGAGGCGCTGGGGCCAACGTCCTGACTTTC	CASHVGGAGANVLTF
TRBJ2-2	TRBD2	TRBV7-3	-	TGTGCCAGCAGTCTCAGCGGGGGCCCGAACACCGGGGAGCTGTTTTTT	CASSLSGGPNTGELFF
TRBJ1-4	-	TRBV9	few	TGTGCCAGCAGCTATACCGGTAGTACAACTAATGAAAAACTGTTTTTT	CASSYTGSTTNEKLFF
TRBJ2-3	-	TRBV5-4	few	TGTGCCAGCAGCCCAGGTCCGGGGCCCCCCAGCACAGATACGCAGTATTTT	CASSPGPGPPSTDTQYF
TRBJ2-3	-	TRBV20-1	-	TGCAGTGCTGCCAGGGGGGGGGCCTCAGATACGCAGTATTTT	CSAARGGASDTQYF
TRBJ1-3	-	TRBV4-1	-	TGCGCCAGCAGCCCCGACGGGTACGCAAACACCATATATTTT	CASSPDGYANTIYF
TRBJ2-3	-	TRBV2	-	TGTGCCAGCTATCGGCCGGGCAAGCCAGATACGCAGTATTTT	CASYRPGKPDTQYF
TRBJ2-3	TRBD2	TRBV9	-	TGTGCCAGACCGGGACTAGCGTCCTCCGATACGCAGTATTTT	CARPGLASSDTQYF
TRBJ1-1	TRBD1	TRBV18	-	TGTGCCAGCTCACCGCGCCAGGGGGGTTCCGCTGAAGCTTTCTTT	CASSPRQGGSAEAFF
TRBJ1-4	-	TRBV12-3/TRBV12-4	many	TGTGCCAGCAGTTTTCTCTTTGGAGAAAAACTGTTTTTT	CASSFLFGEKLFF
TRBJ1-2	-	TRBV12-3/TRBV12-4	few	TGTGCCAGCACGGCGGGGTTTGGCTACACCTTC	CASTAGFGYTF
TRBJ2-1	TRBD2	TRBV7-9	many	TGTGCCAGCAGCTCCGGACTAGGGAGGGATGAGCAGTTCTTC	CASSSGLGRDEQFF
TRBJ1-1	-	TRBV5-1	few	TGCGCCAGCAGCTTGTATGGTCGCACTGAAGCTTTCTTT	CASSLYGRTEAFF
TRBJ2-5	-	TRBV20-1	-	TGCAGTGCTCGAGGGGAAGTAATTGAGACCCAGTACTTC	CSARGEVIETQYF
TRBJ2-3	TRBD2	TRBV12-3/TRBV12-4	-	TGTGCCAGCACACGCGGGGGGGCGACAGATACGCAGTATTTT	CASTRGGATDTQYF
TRBJ2-1	-	TRBV7-9	-	TGTGCCAGCAGCTCGAGGATTGAGCAGTTCTTC	CASSSRIEQFF
TRBJ2-7	-	TRBV27	-	TGTGCCAGCAGTCCGGACCGGGACCTTTACGAGCAGTACTTC	CASSPDRDLYEQYF
TRBJ2-1	-	TRBV9	-	TGTGCCAGCAGCGCTCCAAGAGGACTAGGGGGGGATGAGCAGTTCTTC	CASSAPRGLGGDEQFF
TRBJ1-2	-	TRBV20-1	-	TGCAGTGCTAGAGCCGACGGCTTTTATGGCTATGGCTACACCTTC	CSARADGFYGYGYTF
TRBJ2-3	-	TRBV7-2	-	TGTGCCAGCATCTTAGGTACCAGGACTAGCACAGATACGCAGTATTTT	CASILGTRTSTDTQYF
TRBJ2-5	-	TRBV2	-	TGTGCCAGCAATTGGCTAGCGGAGACCCAGTACTTC	CASNWLAETQYF
TRBJ1-5	-	TRBV12-3/TRBV12-4	few	TGTGCCAGCACCGAAAGTTCGATAAATCAGCCCCAGCATTTT	CASTESSINQPQHF
TRBJ1-1	-	TRBV7-2	-	TGTGCCAGCAGCAACACAGGGATGAACACTGAAGCTTTCTTT	CASSNTGMNTEAFF
TRBJ1-2	-	TRBV2	few	TGTGCCAGCAGTGAACTCGGAACTAACTATGGCTACACCTTC	CASSELGTNYGYTF
TRBJ2-5	-	TRBV5-1	-	TGCGCCAGCAGCTTGAGTTTTGAACTATCGACCCAGTACTTC	CASSLSFELSTQYF
TRBJ2-3	-	TRBV29-1	-	TGCAGCGTGAGGGCAATGTTACAGGATACGCAGTATTTT	CSVRAMLQDTQYF
TRBJ2-1	TRBD2	TRBV10-3	-	TGTGCCACCGGACTAGGAGGCTACAATGAGCAGTTCTTC	CATGLGGYNEQFF
TRBJ2-1	-	TRBV5-1	many	TGCGCCAGCAGCTCGGACCGCAATGAGCAGTTCTTC	CASSSDRNEQFF
TRBJ1-1	-	TRBV12-3/TRBV12-4	many	TGTGCCAGCAGCTTAGGGGCGAACACTGAAGCTTTCTTT	CASSLGANTEAFF
TRBJ2-1	TRBD2	TRBV20-1	few	TGCAGTGCTAGTTCAAGCGGGGATATATACAATGAGCAGTTCTTC	CSASSSGDIYNEQFF
TRBJ1-2	-	TRBV29-1	-	TGCAGCGTTGCTCGGGGCCTCCAAGATGGCTACACCTTC	CSVARGLQDGYTF
TRBJ2-3	-	TRBV6-6	few	TGTGCCAGCAGTTACCATATCTCGGATACGCAGTATTTT	CASSYHISDTQYF
TRBJ2-7	-	TRBV6-1	few	TGTGCCAGCAGTGAAATCCGGTACGAGCAGTACTTC	CASSEIRYEQYF
TRBJ2-3	-	TRBV7-6	few	TGTGCCAGCAGCTTAGGCTCACATTCTAGCACAGATACGCAGTATTTT	CASSLGSHSSTDTQYF
TRBJ2-2	TRBD2	TRBV2	few	TGTGCCAGCAGTGGGGTTAGCGGGGGCCAAACGAACACCGGGGAGCTGTTTTTT	CASSGVSGGQTNTGELFF
TRBJ1-2	-	TRBV12-5	-	TGTGCTAGTGGTTTGAGTTGGGGTAGTGGAAACTATGGCTACACCTTC	CASGLSWGSGNYGYTF
TRBJ2-7	-	TRBV15	-	TGTGCCACCAGCAGAGATCAGCCGCCCTACGAGCAGTACTTC	CATSRDQPPYEQYF
TRBJ1-2	-	TRBV5-1	-	TGCGCCAGCAGCTTGGGGACAGCCTTTCGGGGCTACACCTTC	CASSLGTAFRGYTF
TRBJ2-7	-	TRBV11-1	few	TGTGCCAGCAGCGTGTCCACCCCAGGTCTAGTCTTC	CASSVSTPGLVF
TRBJ2-3	TRBD2	TRBV7-8	-	TGTGCCAGCAGCTTCCGCGGGGGGGACCCCACAGATACGCAGTATTTT	CASSFRGGDPTDTQYF
TRBJ1-2	-	TRBV4-1	many	TGCGCCAGCAGCCAAGATCGTTCAGGAGGCTACACCTTC	CASSQDRSGGYTF
TRBJ1-1	TRBD1	TRBV27	few	TGTGCCAGCAGTCTGTCTTCGCCGGGACAGGGTTACACTGAAGCTTTCTTT	CASSLSSPGQGYTEAFF
TRBJ2-6	TRBD1	TRBV7-3	-	TGTGCCAGCAGCCTCCGCCCTTTTTACGGGACAGGGACTGGGGCCAACGTCCTGACTTTC	CASSLRPFYGTGTGANVLTF
TRBJ2-2	-	TRBV7-3	once	TGTGCCAGCAGCTTTAGACCGGGGAACACCGGGGAGCTGTTTTTT	CASSFRPGNTGELFF
TRBJ2-2	-	TRBV6-5	many	TGTGCCAGCAGTTACTCGAATAGCCCCGGGGAGCTGTTTTTT	CASSYSNSPGELFF
TRBJ2-5	-	TRBV6-6	many	TGTGCCAGCAGTTTCGCGGCGGGGAGCGGAGAGACCCAGTACTTC	CASSFAAGSGETQYF
TRBJ2-7	TRBD1	TRBV20-1	-	TGCAGTGCCACCGGGACAGGGGACTACGAGCAGTACTTC	CSATGTGDYEQYF
TRBJ1-3	TRBD1	TRBV7-9	few	TGTGCCAGCAGCCCGCGACAGGGTTGGGTCTCTGGAAACACCATATATTTT	CASSPRQGWVSGNTIYF
TRBJ2-1	TRBD1	TRBV5-1	-	TGCGCCAGCAGCTTGGGTGGACAGGGGGCCTATGAGCAGTTCTTC	CASSLGGQGAYEQFF
TRBJ2-1	-	TRBV6-4	few	TGTGCCAGCAGTGAAGAGGGAGCGGCCTACAATGAGCAGTTCTTC	CASSEEGAAYNEQFF
TRBJ2-2	TRBD1	TRBV24-1	once	TGTGCCACCACCTCCGGGACAGGGAACACCGAGGAGCTGTTTTTT	CATTSGTGNTEELFF